A single T cell receptor (beta chain) is shown here with its context. What it binds is unknown. The data were taken from a study of OX40 agonist ivuxolimab in advanced cancers. Study-level information: Mean age 60 years, range about 20 to 79; approximately 83% male. A history of anti-PD-1, anti-PD-L1 or anti-CTLA-4 therapy was acceptable, and 40% to 45% had some. Whole-study results and caveats: Nonresponders, in some cases, also had low normalized T-cell clonal expansion.

This CDR3 spans 19 amino acids. Germline assignment: CDR1 SGHVS and CDR2 FQNEAQ. The junction had 8 bases not matched to a gene; V was cut back by 6 bases and J by 0 bases. If patients had autoimmune disease history or systemic immunosuppression, they were excluded. Clones were read by immunoSEQ multiplex PCR, and TCRdb kept only the in-frame ones, dropping some. The repertoire holds more than 50,000 clones, with roughly 90% as singletons. The TCR originated in an adult with an advanced solid tumor such as melanoma, head and neck, liver or kidney cancer. The chain recombines TRBV7-8 with TRBJ2-1; 16 bases are shared with TRBD2. The sequenced sample was CD4+ or CD8+ T cells sorted from blood, obtained in a trial of the OX40 agonist ivuxolimab. The CDR3 here is CASRIRGLAGGISYNEQFF. The CDR3 DNA is TGTGCCAGCAGGATAAGGGGACTAGCGGGAGGGATCTCCTACAATGAGCAGTTCTTC.